A single sample gave rise to the 8 T cell receptor beta chains below, sequenced in a study of blood T cell repertoires in COVID-19 (TCRdb year 2020). The library was obtained by the immunoSEQ multiplex PCR assay. This immuneACCESS table, as held by TCRdb, lists in-frame sequences with V and J called but not all clones. Of the missing ones, under half trace to an unresolved V gene in checked studies; the others have no known cause. This sample lists roughly 150,000 clones; roughly 80% were detected once. The ten largest clones represent about 8.3% of the sample. Material for sequencing was peripheral blood. Every receptor here comes from a man aged 55 to 70 with acute or convalescent COVID-19.

The chain has TRBV29-1 and TRBJ2-1; TRBD2 agrees at 8 bases. In germline, CDR1 is SQVTM, CDR2 ANQGSEA. Trimming cost V 4 bases and J 5 bases; bases outside gene matches: 7. The CDR3 spans 14 residues. The CDR3, as DNA: TGCAGCGTTGGAGGCGGGGGGACCGACAATGAGCAGTTCTTC. It translates to CSVGGGGTDNEQFF.

This clone was seen more than once but under ten times. The chain carries TRBV3-1 (or the pseudogene TRBV3-2) and TRBJ2-5, with 7 bases matching TRBD2. Germline CDR1 LGHDT, CDR2 YNNKEL (reference sequence). The CDR3 length is 14 residues. With 5 bases clipped from V and 1 base from J, the junction kept 4 bases outside the gene matches. For the CDR3, the DNA is TGTGCCAGCAGCATAAGACTAGCCCAAGAGACCCAGTACTTC. Translation gives CASSIRLAQETQYF.

The chain joins TRBV5-1 to TRBJ1-2; 9 bases align to TRBD1. V lost 4 bases to trimming and J lost 2 bases; unmatched junction nucleotides: 6. Germline V gene lookup returns CDR1 SGHRS and CDR2 YFSETQ. The CDR3 has 15 amino acids. The CDR3 nucleotides read TGCGCCAGCAGCATTACAGGGGGCCAGAACTATGGCTACACCTTC. Translating it yields CASSITGGQNYGYTF. Supplemented by reference TRBV5-1 and TRBJ1-2, the full variable domain reads KAGVTQTPRYLIKTRGQQVTLSCSPISGHRSVSWYQQTPGQGLQFLFEYFSETQRNKGNFPGRFSGRQFSNSRSEMNVSTLELGDSALYLCASSITGGQNYGYTFGSGTRLTVV.

V usage is TRBV5-5 and J usage is TRBJ2-3; 8 bases align to TRBD2. This CDR3 has 16 residues. J lost 5 bases, V lost 0 bases, and 8 bases had no gene match. Germline lookup yields CDR1 SGHKS and CDR2 YYEKEE (reference sequence). This CDR3 is CASSLVSGNVGDTQYF. CDR3 in DNA: TGTGCCAGCAGCTTGGTTAGCGGGAACGTGGGAGATACGCAGTATTTT.

This sequence joins TRBV19 and TRBJ1-5; D unresolved. Trimming removed 5 bases at V and 0 bases at J, with 14 bases between. Germline V gene sequence: CDR1 LNHDA, CDR2 SQIVND (reference sequence). This CDR3 contains 16 residues. The chain's CDR3 is CASSSKAAYSNQPQHF. CDR3 DNA: TGTGCCAGTAGTTCCAAAGCGGCTTATAGCAATCAGCCCCAGCATTTT.

The chain is built from TRBV11-3 and TRBJ1-1, with 8 nucleotides matching TRBD1. CDR3 length equals 13 residues. Germline V gives CDR1 SGHNT, CDR2 YENEEA. The V and J ends lost 5 bases and 4 bases, in that order; junction bases with no gene match: 3. Written as DNA, the CDR3 is TGTGCCAGCAGCCTACAGGGGGGCACTGAAGCTTTCTTT. Amino acids: CASSLQGGTEAFF.

The V and J genes are TRBV28 and TRBJ2-1, with 16 bases that match TRBD2. Trimming took 5 bases from V and 15 from J; bases not matched to a gene: 13. The germline CDR1 and CDR2 sequences are MDHEN and SYDVKM. This CDR3 has 16 amino acids. The CDR3 protein is CASSDQGLAGGPGRFF. CDR3 nucleotide sequence: TGTGCCAGCAGTGACCAGGGACTAGCGGGGGGGCCTGGGAGGTTCTTC. Combining the CDR3 with reference TRBV28 and TRBJ2-1 gives the whole variable domain DVKVTQSSRYLVKRTGEKVFLECVQDMDHENMFWYRQDPGLGLRLIYFSYDVKMKEKGDIPEGYSVSREKKERFSLILESASTNQTSMYLCASSDQGLAGGPGRFFGPGTRLTVL.

This clone was recorded only once. The rearrangement uses TRBV7-3 and TRBJ1-1; D is unresolved. V was clipped by 4 bases and J by 0 bases, with 15 bases between them. From germline, CDR1 is SGHTA and CDR2 FQGTGA. This CDR3 spans 16 amino acids. In DNA form, the CDR3 reads TGTGCCAGCAGCTCCGCGGCCCCGGTCTTGAACACTGAAGCTTTCTTT. The encoded protein is CASSSAAPVLNTEAFF.